The 10 T cell receptor beta chains listed next were all sequenced from one sample in a study of T-cell reconstitution after alpha-beta-depleted transplantation in children. The authors prepared the TCRbeta library with unique molecular identifiers. TCRdb re-called the PCR reads through MiXCR, storing one row per CDR3 protein. In the table there are about 610,000 distinct CDR3 sequences, roughly a tenth of which are singletons. This specimen was PBMCs from the stem cell graft donor, taken from the stem cell graft. These receptors were taken from a human donor who donated a stem cell graft to a child with acute myeloid leukemia.

This clonotype has only a few counts. The gene calls are TRBV30 and TRBJ2-3; unclear D gene. In germline, CDR1 is GTSNPN, CDR2 SVGIG (reference sequence). The CDR3 runs to 14 residues. Trimming took off 4 bases at V and 3 bases at J, with 14 bases between the two ends. The DNA of the CDR3 is TGTGCCTGGACCTCCCCCCCATTGACAGATACGCAGTATTTT. This sequence encodes CAWTSPPLTDTQYF.

J is TRBJ1-5 and V is TRBV20-1; 12 bases fit TRBD1. In germline, CDR1 is DFQATT, CDR2 SNEGSKA (reference sequence). Trimming at V came to 1 base and at J to 2 bases, leaving 9 bases not matched to a gene. The CDR3 is 18 amino acids. CDR3 protein: CSARAGTGGNIGNQPQHF. DNA of the CDR3: TGCAGTGCTAGAGCCGGGACAGGGGGCAATATCGGCAATCAGCCCCAGCATTTT.

V is TRBV18 and J is TRBJ2-1; possible D gene TRBD2, 6 bases. The CDR3 totals 15 residues. Germline CDR1 KGHSH, CDR2 LQKENI. V lost 8 bases and J 5 bases, leaving 19 bases between the germline ends. The DNA for the CDR3 is TGTGCCAGCGGTCCTAAACGGCGGGAACACAATGAGCAGTTCTTC. This translates into CASGPKRREHNEQFF.

This clonotype has only a few counts. The rearrangement links TRBV27 to TRBJ2-3; D is possibly TRBD1 (5 bases). The CDR3 totals 17 residues. V lost 4 bases to trimming and J lost 0 bases, with 17 bases between them. Germline lookup yields CDR1 MNHEY and CDR2 SMNVEV (reference sequence). The CDR3 DNA reads TGTGCCAGCAGTTCGACGAAAAGGGGCAGTAGCACAGATACGCAGTATTTT. It translates to CASSSTKRGSSTDTQYF.

The chain recombines TRBV5-1 with TRBJ2-5, with D possibly TRBD2 on 6 matching bases. Trimming shortened V by 4 bases and J by 5 bases, and 21 bases separated the two germline ends. Per germline, CDR1 SGHRS and CDR2 YFSETQ. This CDR3 is built from 16 residues. Here the CDR3 DNA reads TGCGCCAGCAGCCGGGATTGGGGCGGGATGTCGGAGACCCAGTACTTC. Translated, it gives CASSRDWGGMSETQYF.

The chain combines TRBV12-3 or TRBV12-4 with TRBJ1-1, with D tentatively TRBD1 (6 bases). The ends were cut back, 5 bases at V and 5 bases at J, with 9 bases in the middle. This CDR3 is built from 12 residues. The CDR3 region is CASSRTVTEAFF. The CDR3 DNA is TGTGCCAGCAGTAGGACAGTAACTGAAGCTTTCTTT.

V usage is TRBV28 and J usage is TRBJ2-3; 12 bases map to TRBD1. CDR1 is MDHEN and CDR2 is SYDVKM in the germline V gene. This CDR3 is 16 amino acids long. The V and J ends lost 6 bases and 7 bases, in that order; junction bases with no gene match: 11. The DNA of the CDR3 is TGTGCCAGCAGGCGCTCCGGGACAGGGGGCGAAAATACGCAGTATTTT. Protein product: CASRRSGTGGENTQYF.

The chain links TRBV28 to TRBJ1-2; TRBD1 aligns across 8 bases. There are 13 residues in the CDR3. Germline V gives CDR1 MDHEN, CDR2 SYDVKM. Trimming cost V 6 bases and J 7 bases; bases outside gene matches: 7. The CDR3: CASRVQGVAGYTF. CDR3 in DNA: TGTGCCAGCAGGGTACAGGGGGTGGCTGGCTACACCTTC.

The rearrangement uses TRBV29-1 and TRBJ2-5; D perhaps matches TRBD1 (6 bases). V was cut by 6 bases and J by 4 bases, with 15 bases left in between. Germline values: CDR1 SQVTM, CDR2 ANQGSEA. The CDR3 covers 13 residues. The CDR3 region is CSVRPMGAETQYF. DNA of the CDR3: TGCAGCGTGCGCCCTATGGGGGCAGAGACCCAGTACTTC.

This clonotype has ten or more counts. This sequence joins TRBV6-4 and TRBJ1-3; D is uncertain. Germline V gene data show CDR1 as MRHNA and CDR2 as SNTAGT. Trimming stripped 0 bases from V and 3 bases from J, with 9 bases between. This CDR3 spans 15 amino acids. CDR3 nucleotide sequence: TGTGCCAGCAGTGACTCGATCGGGTATGGAAACACCATATATTTT. Translated, it gives CASSDSIGYGNTIYF.